This T cell receptor beta chain was retrieved from a study of blood T cell repertoires in COVID-19. Study background: Material from acute and convalescent COVID-19 was sourced from the United States, Italy and Spain. PBMCs, B-cell-depleted T cells, or T cells were the source of the cDNA or gDNA that made up the material.

As handled by the study authors: Counts of nucleated cells, estimated from reference gene primer amplification, were obtained. Produced via immunoSEQ multiplex PCR; TCRdb's table is partial and in-frame only. Clone size and V and J calls were adopted from that table, with D and trimming inferred from the DNA. Of tens of thousands of clones in the sample, about 83% were seen once. The Seattle site enrolled patients during active infection and followed them longitudinally. This CDR3 contains 14 residues. Germline assignment: CDR1 MDHEN and CDR2 SYDVKM. The V end lost 7 bases, the J end lost 7 bases, and 19 bases lay between the germline ends.

The clonotype was recovered from a man in his sixties or seventies with COVID-19, enrolled during active disease. Input material: peripheral blood. The genes are TRBV28 and TRBJ1-2; the D gene is possibly TRBD1 (6 bases). The CDR3 sequence is CASNIGGEVGGYTF. CDR3 DNA sequence: TGTGCCAGCAACATAGGGGGGGAAGTCGGTGGCTACACCTTC.